A selection of T cell receptor beta chains follows, all from one sample in a study of identical twins. One entry per CDR3 protein results from TCRdb running MiXCR on the 5' RACE reads. The sample includes roughly 350,000 distinct CDR3 sequences, 9% to 10% of them seen just once. Sequenced input: naive T cells sorted from blood. The receptors shown here come from a woman in her forties or fifties in good health. Both conserved end residues are part of each CDR3. The D gene is left open where the match is weak. Clone size is not always given. Where it is, it says once, few, many or a class for expanded clones.

v_gene,abundance,j_gene,d_gene,CDR3nt,CDR3aa
TRBV5-1,many,TRBJ2-1,-,TGCGCCAGCAGCCTAGCCGGGGCCGAGCAGTTCTTC,CASSLAGAEQFF
TRBV10-3,few,TRBJ2-3,TRBD2,TGTGCCATCAGTGAAGGACTAGCGGGGGTGGCTAGCACAGATACGCAGTATTTT,CAISEGLAGVASTDTQYF
TRBV6-5,-,TRBJ2-1,-,TGTGCCAGCAGTTACTCGAGGCTCCTTGGGCAGTTCTTC,CASSYSRLLGQFF
TRBV5-1,many,TRBJ2-5,-,TGCGCCAGCAGCCGTACACAGCAAGAGACCCAGTACTTC,CASSRTQQETQYF
TRBV28,-,TRBJ2-3,TRBD1,TGTGCCAGCAGTTTCCCGGGACAGGGGACCACAGATACGCAGTATTTT,CASSFPGQGTTDTQYF
TRBV12-3/TRBV12-4,-,TRBJ1-4,TRBD1,TGTGCCAGCAGACGGACAGGGGCAGGTGAAAAACTGTTTTTT,CASRRTGAGEKLFF
TRBV20-1,-,TRBJ2-3,TRBD2,TGCAGTGCCCAGCCTAGGGATAATAGCGGGGGACGCACAGATACGCAGTATTTT,CSAQPRDNSGGRTDTQYF
TRBV6-2/TRBV6-3,many,TRBJ2-1,-,TGTGCCAGCACAAAGGGCCGGTTGGGCAGGGTATTTTACAATGAGCAGTTCTTC,CASTKGRLGRVFYNEQFF
TRBV24-1,many,TRBJ1-5,TRBD1,TGTGCCACCAGCGAGGGGACAGGGGGCGTCTTACAGCCCCAGCATTTT,CATSEGTGGVLQPQHF
TRBV12-3/TRBV12-4,-,TRBJ2-2,-,TGTGCCAGCAGCAATACCAGGACTCCCGCTGGGGAGCTGTTTTTT,CASSNTRTPAGELFF
TRBV7-3,-,TRBJ2-3,-,TGTGCCCTCAGCGGTGCGAACACAGATACGCAGTATTTT,CALSGANTDTQYF
TRBV29-1,many,TRBJ2-2,TRBD2,TGCAGCGCCAAATTGGTACTAGCGGGAGTCACCGGGGAGCTGTTTTTT,CSAKLVLAGVTGELFF
TRBV20-1,many,TRBJ2-1,-,TGCAGTGCTAGAGATGAAGTTGTTGAGCAGTTCTTC,CSARDEVVEQFF
TRBV19,few,TRBJ1-3,-,TGTGCCAGTAGTATAGGGGGACAACGCTCTGGAAACACCATATATTTT,CASSIGGQRSGNTIYF
TRBV14,-,TRBJ2-2,-,TGTGCCAGCAGCCAAAGATGGGCAGGCGTCGGGGAGCTGTTTTTT,CASSQRWAGVGELFF
TRBV20-1,few,TRBJ2-1,-,TGCAGTATCGGCTCGTACAATGAGCAGTTCTTC,CSIGSYNEQFF
TRBV7-9,few,TRBJ2-6,-,TGTGCCAGCAGCCGTACCACCACAGGGGCCAACGTCCTGACTTTC,CASSRTTTGANVLTF
TRBV7-7,few,TRBJ2-1,TRBD2,TGTGCTAGCAGCTTAGCGGCGGGAGGGCCGAGAGGTGAGCAGTTCTTC,CASSLAAGGPRGEQFF
TRBV11-3,-,TRBJ1-2,-,TGTGCCAGCAGCTCCCGGGACAACTATGGCTACACCTTC,CASSSRDNYGYTF
TRBV10-3,-,TRBJ2-7,TRBD1,TGTGCCATCAGTGACAGCGGACAGGGCTACGAGCAGTACTTC,CAISDSGQGYEQYF
TRBV5-5,many,TRBJ1-2,-,TGTGCCAGCAGCGGCCAGGGGATCTATGGCTACACCTTC,CASSGQGIYGYTF
TRBV15,-,TRBJ2-5,-,TGTGCCACCAGCAGCCGCTCTGAGACCCAGTACTTC,CATSSRSETQYF
TRBV7-9,few,TRBJ2-1,TRBD1,TGTGCCAGCAGCTTAGGGGGCAGGGGGCCCAACAATGAGCAGTTCTTC,CASSLGGRGPNNEQFF
TRBV3-1,few,TRBJ2-1,-,TGTGCCAGCAGCCAACGCGGGCTGAACAATGAGCAGTTCTTC,CASSQRGLNNEQFF
TRBV6-2/TRBV6-3,many,TRBJ2-1,-,TGTGCCAGCAGTTACTCGTTAATCGGTGAGCAGTTCTTC,CASSYSLIGEQFF